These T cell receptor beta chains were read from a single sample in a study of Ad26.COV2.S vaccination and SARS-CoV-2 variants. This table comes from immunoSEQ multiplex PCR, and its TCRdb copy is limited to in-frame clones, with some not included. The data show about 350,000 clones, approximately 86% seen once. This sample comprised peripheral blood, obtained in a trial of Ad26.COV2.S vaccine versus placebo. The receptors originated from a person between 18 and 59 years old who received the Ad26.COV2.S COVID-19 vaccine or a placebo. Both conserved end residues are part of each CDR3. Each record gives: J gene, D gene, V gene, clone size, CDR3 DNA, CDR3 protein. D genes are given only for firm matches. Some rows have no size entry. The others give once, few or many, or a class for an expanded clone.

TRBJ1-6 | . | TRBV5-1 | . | TGCGCCAGCAGCTTGGGCAGGGGAGATGGTTCACCCCTCCACTTT | CASSLGRGDGSPLHF
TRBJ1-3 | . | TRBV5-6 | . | TGTGCCAGCAGCTTGGTTCCGGGCTCTGGAAACACCATATATTTT | CASSLVPGSGNTIYF
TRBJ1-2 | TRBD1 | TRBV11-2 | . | TGTGCCAGCAGCCTTGACTGGGGACAGGGGTATGGCTACACCTTC | CASSLDWGQGYGYTF
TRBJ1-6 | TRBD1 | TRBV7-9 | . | TGTGCCAGCAGCCTGCAGGGGGTGATCAATTCACCCCTCCACTTT | CASSLQGVINSPLHF
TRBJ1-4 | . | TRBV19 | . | TGTGCCAGTAGTATTAACCCCTCGAGTCGCGAAAAACTGTTTTTT | CASSINPSSREKLFF
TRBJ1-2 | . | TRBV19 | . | TGTGCCAGTAGTCCTACAGGACTCTATGGCTACACCTTC | CASSPTGLYGYTF
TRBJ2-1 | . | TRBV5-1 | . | TGCGCCAGCAGCCTTACAGGATCAGTGGTTCGGAATGAGCAGTTCTTC | CASSLTGSVVRNEQFF
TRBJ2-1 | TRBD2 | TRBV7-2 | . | TGTGCCAGCAGCTTAGCGGCGGGGGGTGAGCAGTTCTTC | CASSLAAGGEQFF
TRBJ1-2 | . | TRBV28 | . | TGTGCCACCAGTTTAGGGCCCAACTATGGCTACACCTTC | CATSLGPNYGYTF
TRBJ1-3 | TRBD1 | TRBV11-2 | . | TGTGCCAGCAGCTCCCAGGGGGTTATGCCCCATCACTCTGGAAACACCATATATTTT | CASSSQGVMPHHSGNTIYF
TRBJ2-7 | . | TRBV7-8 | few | TGTGCCAGCAGCTTAGAAGTTAGCTCCGAGCAGTACTTC | CASSLEVSSEQYF
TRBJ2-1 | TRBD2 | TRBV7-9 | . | TGTGCCAGCAGCCCCCAGCGGGGGACGTACAATGAGCAGTTCTTC | CASSPQRGTYNEQFF
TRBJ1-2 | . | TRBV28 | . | TGTGCCAGCAGTTTGGGGGCCGAGAATCACTATGGCTACACCTTC | CASSLGAENHYGYTF
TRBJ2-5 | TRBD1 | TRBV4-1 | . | TGCGCCAGCAGCCTACCCGGACAGGGAGAGACCCAGTACTTC | CASSLPGQGETQYF
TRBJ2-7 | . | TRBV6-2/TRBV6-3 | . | TGTGCCAGCAGTTACCATAAGATTAGCGGACCGACCTACGAGCAGTACTTC | CASSYHKISGPTYEQYF
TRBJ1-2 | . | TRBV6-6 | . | TGTGCCAGCAATGTGGCTACTAACTATGGCTACACCTTC | CASNVATNYGYTF
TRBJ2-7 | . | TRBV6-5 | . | TGTGCCCTTGCAGGGGAAGGTTACGAGCAGTACTTC | CALAGEGYEQYF
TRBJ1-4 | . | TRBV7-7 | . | TGTGCCAGCAGCTTTGTCGTGACCCACGCAACTAATGAAAAACTGTTTTTT | CASSFVVTHATNEKLFF
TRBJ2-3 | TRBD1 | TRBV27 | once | TGTGCCGCCGCCCAGACAGGGGGCTGGACAGATACGCAGTATTTT | CAAAQTGGWTDTQYF
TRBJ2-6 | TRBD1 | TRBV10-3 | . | TGTGCCATCAGCGTGGCAACAGGGGCTCTTTCTGGGGCCAACGTCCTGACTTTC | CAISVATGALSGANVLTF
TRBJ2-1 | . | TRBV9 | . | TGTGCCAGCAGCCCCGATGACTTCTACAATGAGCAGTTCTTC | CASSPDDFYNEQFF
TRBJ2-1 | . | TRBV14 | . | TGTGCCAGCAGCCCCATCGGGGGAGGAGAGCAGTTCTTC | CASSPIGGGEQFF
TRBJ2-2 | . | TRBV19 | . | TGTGCCAGTAGTATTATGGGGCGAAGGACCGGGGAGCTGTTTTTT | CASSIMGRRTGELFF
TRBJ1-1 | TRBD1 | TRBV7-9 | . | TGTGCCAGCAGCCACTGGGACAGCCAGACTGAAGCTTTCTTT | CASSHWDSQTEAFF
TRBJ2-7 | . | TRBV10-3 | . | TGTGCCATCAGTGACTCGGGGGTGGGAGGTCCCTACGGCGAGCAGTACTTC | CAISDSGVGGPYGEQYF
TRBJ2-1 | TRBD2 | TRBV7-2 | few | TGTGCCAGCAGCTTAACTTGGGGTGGGCTAGCGGGGGGCAATGAGCAGTTCTTC | CASSLTWGGLAGGNEQFF
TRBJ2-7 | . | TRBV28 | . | TGTGCCTCAAGTAGCGGAAACTACGAGCAGTACTTC | CASSSGNYEQYF
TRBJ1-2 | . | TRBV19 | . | TGTGCCAGTAGTATTGCTTCTGGGGATGGCTACACCTTC | CASSIASGDGYTF
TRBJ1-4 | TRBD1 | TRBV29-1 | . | TGCAGCGCCTATGACAGGGGGCTGTTTTTT | CSAYDRGLFF
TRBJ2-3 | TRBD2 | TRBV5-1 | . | TGCGCCAGCAGCTTGGGGACTAGCGGATTGGATACGCAGTATTTT | CASSLGTSGLDTQYF
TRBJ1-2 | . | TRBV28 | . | TGTGCCAGCAATTTAGGAGGGCAAGGGGATGGCTACACCTTC | CASNLGGQGDGYTF
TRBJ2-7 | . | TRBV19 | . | TGTGCCAGTGCGGGGGCCTCCTACGAGCAGTACTTC | CASAGASYEQYF
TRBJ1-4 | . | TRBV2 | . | TGTGCCAGCAGTGAGGGGGGTATAGAGCCAGGAGAAAAACTGTTTTTT | CASSEGGIEPGEKLFF
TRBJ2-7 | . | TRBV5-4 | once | TGTGCCAGCAGTCTTGCAGGACCCCACGAGCAGTACTTC | CASSLAGPHEQYF
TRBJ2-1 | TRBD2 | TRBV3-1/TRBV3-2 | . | TGTGCCAGCAGCCCGGGACTAGCGCCCTCCAATGAGCAGTTCTTC | CASSPGLAPSNEQFF
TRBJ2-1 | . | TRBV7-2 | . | TGTGCCAGCAGTCCTCCGGGGGCATACAATGAGCAGTTCTTC | CASSPPGAYNEQFF
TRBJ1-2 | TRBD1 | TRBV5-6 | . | TGTGCCAGCAGCTTGGAGGGGGCGACGAACTATGGCTACACCTTC | CASSLEGATNYGYTF
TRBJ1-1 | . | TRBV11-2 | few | TGTGCCAGCAGCTTAGATTGGAGGGAGAACACTGAAGCTTTCTTT | CASSLDWRENTEAFF
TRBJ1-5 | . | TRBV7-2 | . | TGTGCCAGCAGGATTTCTGGGGGCTCGAATCAGCCCCAGCATTTT | CASRISGGSNQPQHF
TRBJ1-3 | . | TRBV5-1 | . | TGCGCCAGCAGCTCAAACAGGGACAACACCATATATTTT | CASSSNRDNTIYF
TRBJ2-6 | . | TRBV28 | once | TGTGCCAGCACTCCTAGGTCGGCCAACGTCCTGACTTTC | CASTPRSANVLTF
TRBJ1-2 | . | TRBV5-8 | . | TGTGCCAGCAGCAACGCAGGGTTCCGCGGCTACACCTTC | CASSNAGFRGYTF